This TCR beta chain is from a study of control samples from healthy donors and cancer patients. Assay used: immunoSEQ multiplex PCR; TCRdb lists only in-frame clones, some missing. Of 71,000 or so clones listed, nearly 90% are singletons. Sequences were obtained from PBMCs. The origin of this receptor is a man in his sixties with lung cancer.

As DNA, the CDR3 is TGCGCCAGCAGCTTGAATACAGAAGGGGGTGGCTACACCTTC. Translating it yields CASSLNTEGGGYTF. V gene TRBV5-1 combines with J gene TRBJ1-2, with a weak D call TRBD1 (6 bases). Germline V gene data show CDR1 as SGHRS and CDR2 as YFSETQ. Between the trimmed V and J ends, which lost 1 base and 7 bases, there was a span of 14 bases. This CDR3 comprises 14 residues.